This T cell receptor beta chain derives from a study of CD8 T cells in Susac syndrome. Trimming took off 0 bases at V and 0 bases at J, with 11 bases between the two ends. The length of the CDR3 is 16 residues. The V gene's germline CDR1 is LNHNV and CDR2 YYDKDF (reference sequence). About 0.45 to 1 ug RNA was reverse transcribed with random hexamers. TCRdb independently ran MiXCR on the immunoSEQ multiplex PCR reads; one entry per CDR3 protein. The table lists fewer than 350,000 distinct CDR3 sequences, around 92% of them singletons. Source material: CD4+ T cells from PBMCs. The chain couples TRBV15 to TRBJ1-1; D gene uncertain. The source of this sequence is a human donor with multiple sclerosis. For the CDR3, the DNA is TGTGCCACCAGCAGAGATCCAAGGGAGTTGAACACTGAAGCTTTCTTT. Its protein is CATSRDPRELNTEAFF.